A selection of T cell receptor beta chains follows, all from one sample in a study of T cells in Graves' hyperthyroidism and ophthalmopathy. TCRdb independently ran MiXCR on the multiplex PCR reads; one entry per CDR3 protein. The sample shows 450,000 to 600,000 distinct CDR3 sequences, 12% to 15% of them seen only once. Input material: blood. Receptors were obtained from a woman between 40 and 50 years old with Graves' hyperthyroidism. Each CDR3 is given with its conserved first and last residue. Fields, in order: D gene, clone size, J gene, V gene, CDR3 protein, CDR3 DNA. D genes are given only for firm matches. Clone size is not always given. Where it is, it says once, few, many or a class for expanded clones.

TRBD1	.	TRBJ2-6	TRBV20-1	CSARDSFGTGSSGANVLTF	TGCAGTGCTAGAGATTCCTTTGGGACAGGGAGCTCTGGGGCCAACGTCCTGACTTTC
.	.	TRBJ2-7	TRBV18	CASSPLRQSYEQYF	TGTGCCAGCTCACCACTTAGGCAGTCCTACGAGCAGTACTTC
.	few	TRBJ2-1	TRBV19	CASRRQGFTYNEQFF	TGTGCCAGTAGACGTCAGGGGTTCACCTACAATGAGCAGTTCTTC
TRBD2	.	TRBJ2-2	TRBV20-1	CSARAAGGPPGELFF	TGCAGTGCTAGAGCTGCGGGAGGGCCCCCCGGGGAGCTGTTTTTT
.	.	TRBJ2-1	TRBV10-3	CAISSGTLGNNEQFF	TGTGCCATCAGCTCCGGGACATTGGGCAACAATGAGCAGTTCTTC
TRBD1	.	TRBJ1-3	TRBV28	CASSTGQGNSGNTIYF	TGTGCCAGCAGTACAGGACAGGGAAACTCTGGAAACACCATATATTTT
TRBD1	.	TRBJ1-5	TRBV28	CASSPGQGVQPQHF	TGTGCCAGCAGTCCGGGACAGGGCGTTCAGCCCCAGCATTTT
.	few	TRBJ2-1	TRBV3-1	CASSQVKGYNEQFF	TGTGCCAGCAGCCAAGTGAAGGGATACAATGAGCAGTTCTTC
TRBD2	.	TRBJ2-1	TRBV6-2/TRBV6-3	CASSRAGVASYNEQFF	TGTGCCAGCAGTAGAGCGGGAGTAGCGTCCTACAATGAGCAGTTCTTC
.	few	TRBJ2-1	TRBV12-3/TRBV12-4	CASSLLWELDEQFF	TGTGCCAGCAGTTTGCTGTGGGAGTTGGATGAGCAGTTCTTC
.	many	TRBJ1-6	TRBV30	CAWSDMSNSPLHF	TGTGCCTGGAGTGATATGAGCAATTCACCCCTCCACTTT
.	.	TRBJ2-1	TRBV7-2	CASSLDRVGGEQFF	TGTGCCAGCAGCTTAGATCGCGTGGGCGGTGAGCAGTTCTTC
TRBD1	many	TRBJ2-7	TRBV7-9	CASSLQGQGHEQYF	TGTGCCAGCAGCTTACAGGGACAGGGCCACGAGCAGTACTTC
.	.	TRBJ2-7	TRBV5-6	CASSLWVKEDIGSYEQYF	TGTGCCAGCAGCTTATGGGTTAAAGAGGACATCGGCTCCTACGAGCAGTACTTC
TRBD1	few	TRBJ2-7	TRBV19	CASSIRAGGAEQYF	TGTGCCAGTAGTATTCGGGCAGGGGGCGCCGAGCAGTACTTC
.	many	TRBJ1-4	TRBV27	CASSLGLAPGQEKLFF	TGTGCCAGCAGTTTAGGTCTGGCCCCAGGGCAGGAAAAACTGTTTTTT
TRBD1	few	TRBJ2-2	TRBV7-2	CASSLRQGARTGELFF	TGTGCCAGCAGCTTAAGACAGGGGGCGCGCACCGGGGAGCTGTTTTTT
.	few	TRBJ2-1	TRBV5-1	CASSLGGINEQFF	TGCGCCAGCAGCTTGGGGGGGATCAATGAGCAGTTCTTC
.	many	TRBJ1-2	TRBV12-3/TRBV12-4	CASSPRGLGYGYTF	TGTGCCAGCAGCCCGCGGGGATTGGGCTATGGCTACACCTTC
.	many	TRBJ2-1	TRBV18	CASSRAYNEQFF	TGTGCCAGCTCGCGGGCGTACAATGAGCAGTTCTTC
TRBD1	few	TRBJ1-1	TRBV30	CAWRRGQGNTEAFF	TGTGCCTGGAGAAGGGGGCAGGGGAACACTGAAGCTTTCTTT
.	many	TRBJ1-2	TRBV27	CASTGGNHYGYTF	TGTGCCAGCACTGGGGGGAACCACTATGGCTACACCTTC
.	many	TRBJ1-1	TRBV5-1	CASSESNTEAFF	TGCGCCAGCAGCGAGTCGAACACTGAAGCTTTCTTT
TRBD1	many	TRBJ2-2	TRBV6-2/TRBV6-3	CASGDRGRDTGELFF	TGTGCCAGCGGGGACAGGGGGCGCGACACCGGGGAGCTGTTTTTT
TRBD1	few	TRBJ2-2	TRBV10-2	CASGQGRTNTGELFF	TGCGCCAGCGGACAGGGACGGACGAACACCGGGGAGCTGTTTTTT
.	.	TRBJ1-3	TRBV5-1	CASTASGTSGNTIYF	TGCGCCAGCACGGCCAGCGGGACCTCTGGAAACACCATATATTTT
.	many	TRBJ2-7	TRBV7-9	CASSTGTWGYEQYF	TGTGCCAGCAGCACCGGGACATGGGGCTACGAGCAGTACTTC
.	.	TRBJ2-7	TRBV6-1	CASTRKTYEQYF	TGTGCCAGCACCAGAAAGACCTACGAGCAGTACTTC
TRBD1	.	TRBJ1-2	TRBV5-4	CASSTGTGLRLNYGYTF	TGTGCCAGCAGCACGGGGACAGGGCTCCGGCTTAACTATGGCTACACCTTC
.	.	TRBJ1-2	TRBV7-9	CASSLARQGYGYTF	TGTGCCAGCAGCTTAGCGCGGCAGGGCTACGGCTACACCTTC
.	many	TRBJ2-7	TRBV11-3	CASSLVGRYFIYEQYF	TGTGCCAGCAGCTTAGTCGGGCGGTACTTCATCTACGAGCAGTACTTC